The next 23 T cell receptor beta chains were all read from a single sample in a study of T cells after yellow fever vaccination. MiXCR was run by TCRdb on the 5' RACE reads, yielding one entry per CDR3 protein. The sample yields about 630,000 distinct CDR3 sequences, 9% to 15% seen once. Sequencing used PBMCs, obtained on the day of the yellow fever booster vaccination. The receptor set was obtained from a man aged 30-40 years who received the YFV17D yellow fever vaccine.

This chain links TRBV4-2 with TRBJ2-7; TRBD2 matches at 14 bases. After removal of 1 base from V and 7 bases from J, the junction contained 6 bases not matched to a gene. Germline CDR1 is LGHNA and CDR2 is YNFKEQ. CDR3 length: 16 amino acids. CDR3 sequence reads: CASSQAGTSGSQEQYF. DNA for the CDR3: TGTGCCAGCAGCCAAGCCGGGACTAGCGGGAGTCAGGAGCAGTACTTC.

Only a few counts were recorded for this clonotype. This chain connects TRBV6-2 or TRBV6-3 to TRBJ1-1; D is ambiguous. Trimming left V 0 bases short and J 1 base short, with 15 bases between. The length of the CDR3 is 17 residues. The germline V gene encodes CDR1 MNHEY and CDR2 SVGEGT. CDR3 amino acids: CASSYSMSPSGNTEAFF. Here the CDR3 DNA reads TGTGCCAGCAGTTACTCGATGAGTCCGAGCGGGAACACTGAAGCTTTCTTT.

V is TRBV19 and J is TRBJ2-1, with 13 positions matching TRBD2. V gave up 4 bases and J gave up 15 bases; unmatched junction bases: 12. CDR1 is LNHDA, CDR2 SQIVND, per germline (reference sequence). The CDR3 loop spans 15 amino acids. CDR3 in DNA: TGTGCCAGTAGTAGCAAACTAGCGGGAGGGCGCGAAGCGTTCTTC. It is translated as CASSSKLAGGREAFF.

This clonotype showed up just a few times. The chain uses TRBV5-1 and TRBJ2-1; 8 bases are shared with TRBD2. Germline-derived CDR1 and CDR2 are SGHRS and YFSETQ. This CDR3 contains 16 residues. V shed 4 bases, J shed 6 bases, and the junction held 12 bases outside the gene matches. CDR3 DNA: TGCGCCAGCAGCAAGGCTTCCGGGAGGGCCATCAATGAGCAGTTCTTC. The encoded protein is CASSKASGRAINEQFF.

The J gene is TRBJ1-1, the V gene TRBV12-3 or TRBV12-4; D gene unclear. With 6 bases removed from V and 11 bases from J, the gap between germline ends came to 16 bases. This CDR3 contains 12 residues. CDR3 region: CASSRTEPQAFF. The DNA of the CDR3 is TGTGCCAGCAGCCGGACCGAGCCTCAGGCTTTCTTT.

This clonotype has at least ten counts. CDR3 nucleotides: TGCGCCAGCAGCTTTGGCAGGGGGTCTTACAATGAGCAGTTCTTC. It yields the protein CASSFGRGSYNEQFF. The chain recombines TRBV5-1 with TRBJ2-1; 7 nucleotides match TRBD1. The length of the CDR3 is 15 residues. In germline, CDR1 is SGHRS, CDR2 YFSETQ. V shed 2 bases, J shed 4 bases, and the junction held 6 bases outside the gene matches. The full variable domain, rest sourced from reference TRBV5-1 and TRBJ2-1, is KAGVTQTPRYLIKTRGQQVTLSCSPISGHRSVSWYQQTPGQGLQFLFEYFSETQRNKGNFPGRFSGRQFSNSRSEMNVSTLELGDSALYLCASSFGRGSYNEQFFGPGTRLTVL.

A single count supports this clonotype. This rearrangement joins TRBV20-1 to TRBJ1-1; no clear D. Trimming removed 4 bases from V and 3 bases from J, with 6 bases in between. Per germline, CDR1 DFQATT and CDR2 SNEGSKA (reference sequence). The CDR3 has 11 amino acids. CDR3 DNA: TGCAGTGCTATTTCCGACACTGAAGCTTTCTTT. This translates into CSAISDTEAFF.

The chain combines TRBV24-1 with TRBJ2-1; 9 bases line up with TRBD1. The germline gives CDR1 KGHDR, CDR2 SFDVKD. This CDR3 has 15 amino acids. The trim removed 2 bases at V and 3 bases at J, leaving 1 base unmatched. Here the CDR3 DNA reads TGTGCCACCAGTGATTCGGGACAGGGCTACAATGAGCAGTTCTTC. Amino acids: CATSDSGQGYNEQFF.

The V and J genes are TRBV19 and TRBJ2-3; the D is unclear. CDR3 length equals 13 residues. CDR1 is LNHDA and CDR2 is SQIVND in the germline V gene (reference sequence). V gave up 4 bases and J gave up 4 bases, with 9 bases separating them. The DNA of the CDR3 is TGTGCCAGTAGTAAAGGAAGGGCAGATACGCAGTATTTT. It encodes CASSKGRADTQYF.

On this clonotype itself: A much bigger clone sits one base away, suggesting this may be a read error. The chain is built from TRBV4-3 and TRBJ1-1; D is ambiguous. Germline values: CDR1 LGHNA, CDR2 YSLEER. The CDR3 length is 14 residues. CDR3 coding DNA: TGCGCCAGCAGCCAAGATCTCGATAACACTGAAGATTTCTTT. Protein: CASSQDLDNTEDFF.

This clonotype turned up a few times. The chain employs TRBV10-3 and TRBJ1-4; a possible D gene is TRBD1 (6 bases). The CDR3 covers 15 residues. Germline CDR1 ENHRY, CDR2 SYGVKD. V was pared by 3 bases and J by 5 bases, with 13 bases between. Here the CDR3 reads CAISDSGGFNEKLFF. The CDR3 DNA sequence: TGTGCCATCAGTGATAGCGGGGGCTTCAATGAAAAACTGTTTTTT.

This clonotype has just a few counts. J is TRBJ2-3 and V is TRBV30, with 7 positions matching TRBD1. The CDR3 loop spans 14 amino acids. The trim removed 5 bases at V and 1 base at J, leaving 6 bases unmatched. Germline values: CDR1 GTSNPN, CDR2 SVGIG (reference sequence). DNA for the CDR3: TGTGCCTGGTGGGGAACAGGGGGCACAGATACGCAGTATTTT. Protein: CAWWGTGGTDTQYF. Using reference TRBV30 and TRBJ2-3 for the parts outside the CDR3, the full variable domain is SQTIHQWPATLVQPVGSPLSLECTVEGTSNPNLYWYRQAAGRGLQLLFYSVGIGQISSEVPQNLSASRPQDRQFILSSKKLLLSDSGFYLCAWWGTGGTDTQYFGPGTRLTVL.

This clonotype appeared a few times. The rearrangement uses TRBV7-3 and TRBJ2-1, with D possibly TRBD1 on 6 matching bases. The CDR3 has 15 residues. Germline V gene data show CDR1 as SGHTA and CDR2 as FQGTGA. Trimming removed 1 base from V and 2 bases from J, with 9 bases in between. Here the CDR3 DNA reads TGTGCCAGCAGCTTAATACAGGGTCCCTACAATGAGCAGTTCTTC. It translates to CASSLIQGPYNEQFF.

The J gene is TRBJ2-6, the V gene TRBV19; D perhaps matches TRBD1 (5 bases). The V end lost 5 bases, the J end lost 3 bases, and 14 bases lay between the germline ends. The CDR3 contains 16 residues. Germline V CDR1 and CDR2: LNHDA, SQIVND (reference sequence). CDR3: CASSPPQGSGANVLTF. DNA of the CDR3: TGTGCCAGTAGTCCGCCTCAGGGCAGTGGGGCCAACGTCCTGACTTTC. The full variable domain, completed using reference TRBV19 and TRBJ2-6, is DGGITQSPKYLFRKEGQNVTLSCEQNLNHDAMYWYRQDPGQGLRLIYYSQIVNDFQKGDIAEGYSVSREKKESFPLTVTSAQKNPTAFYLCASSPPQGSGANVLTFGAGSRLTVL.

This clonotype showed up just a few times. The chain joins TRBV5-1 to TRBJ2-1, with 11 bases that match TRBD2. Germline trimming cut 2 bases from V and 10 bases from J; bases unmatched to any gene: 14. This CDR3 region has 17 residues. Germline CDR1 is SGHRS and CDR2 is YFSETQ. The CDR3 spells CASSLTVLAGGRREQFF. The CDR3 DNA is TGCGCCAGCAGCTTAACCGTCCTAGCGGGAGGCCGTAGAGAGCAGTTCTTC.

This clonotype was counted between two and nine times. The chain combines TRBV6-1 with TRBJ2-1; either TRBD1 or TRBD2 may supply D (6 bases each). This CDR3 is 17 amino acids long. V was trimmed by 0 bases and J by 3 bases, leaving 15 bases between them. Looked up from germline, CDR1 is MNHNS and CDR2 is SASEGT. DNA of the CDR3: TGTGCCAGCAGTGAAGCAGGGGGACTCAGACTCTACAATGAGCAGTTCTTC. This gives the protein CASSEAGGLRLYNEQFF.

This clonotype was observed a few times. The V and J genes are TRBV7-3 and TRBJ2-7; D call uncertain. The CDR3 spans 14 residues. Trimming shortened V by 2 bases and J by 2 bases, and 10 bases separated the two germline ends. Germline CDR1 is SGHTA and CDR2 is FQGTGA. The CDR3 DNA is TGTGCCAGCAGCTTATCGAACGGCCCCTACGAGCAGTACTTC. This encodes CASSLSNGPYEQYF.

The chain is built from TRBV19 and TRBJ2-1; 10 bases map to TRBD2. Germline-derived CDR1 and CDR2 are LNHDA and SQIVND (reference sequence). V shed 7 bases and J 5 bases; nucleotides not matched to a gene: 8. The CDR3 length is 15 residues. CDR3 in amino acids: CASKGLAGGDNEQFF. CDR3 bases: TGTGCCAGTAAGGGTTTAGCGGGAGGAGACAATGAGCAGTTCTTC.

The J gene is TRBJ2-1, the V gene TRBV6-4; TRBD2 is a possible D gene (6 bases). Germline assignment: CDR1 MRHNA and CDR2 SNTAGT. Trimming shortened V by 5 bases and J by 0 bases, and 23 bases separated the two germline ends. The CDR3 is made up of 19 amino acids. The CDR3 protein is CASSHPGGEPKSSYNEQFF. DNA for the CDR3: TGTGCCAGCAGTCACCCCGGGGGAGAGCCCAAAAGCTCCTACAATGAGCAGTTCTTC.

This clonotype was detected ten times or more. The chain combines TRBV4-3 with TRBJ2-4; D possibly matches TRBD1 or TRBD2 (6 bases each). Germline assignment: CDR1 LGHNA and CDR2 YSLEER. The CDR3 sequence is 14 residues long. V gave up 0 bases and J gave up 8 bases, with 11 bases separating them. The CDR3 DNA is TGCGCCAGCAGCCAAGAGCGGAGGGGGGACATTCAGTACTTC. This gives the protein CASSQERRGDIQYF.

In its sample, this clonotype was seen many times. This chain links TRBV7-2 with TRBJ2-3, with 9 bases that match TRBD2. There are 16 residues in the CDR3. V was pared by 0 bases and J by 1 base, with 2 bases of the junction left unmatched. Germline-derived CDR1 and CDR2 are SGHTA and FQGNSA. CDR3 region: CASSLALAGGTDTQYF. In DNA, the CDR3 is TGTGCCAGCAGCTTAGCCTTAGCGGGAGGCACAGATACGCAGTATTTT.

This rearrangement joins TRBV20-1 to TRBJ2-2; TRBD2 matches at 10 bases. The CDR3 extends over 14 amino acids. The junction had 6 bases not matched to a gene; V was cut back by 6 bases and J by 5 bases. Germline-derived CDR1 and CDR2 are DFQATT and SNEGSKA (reference sequence). Written as DNA, the CDR3 is TGCAGTGCGCTAGCGGGAGTGGGGACCGGGGAGCTGTTTTTT. Its protein is CSALAGVGTGELFF.

This clonotype turned up a few times. The V call is TRBV2, the J call TRBJ1-6, with D perhaps matching TRBD1 (5 bases). CDR1 and CDR2 (germline): SNHLY, FYNNEI. The CDR3 extends over 14 amino acids. The V and J ends lost 6 bases and 6 bases respectively, with 12 bases between them. The DNA of the CDR3 is TGTGCCAGCAGGCGAGAGGGGAGTAATTCACCCCTCCACTTT. Translated, it gives CASRREGSNSPLHF. The variable domain in full, completed from reference TRBV2 and TRBJ1-6, reads EPEVTQTPSHQVTQMGQEVILRCVPISNHLYFYWYRQILGQKVEFLVSFYNNEISEKSEIFDDQFSVERPDGSNFTLKIRSTKLEDSAMYFCASRREGSNSPLHFGNGTRLTVT.